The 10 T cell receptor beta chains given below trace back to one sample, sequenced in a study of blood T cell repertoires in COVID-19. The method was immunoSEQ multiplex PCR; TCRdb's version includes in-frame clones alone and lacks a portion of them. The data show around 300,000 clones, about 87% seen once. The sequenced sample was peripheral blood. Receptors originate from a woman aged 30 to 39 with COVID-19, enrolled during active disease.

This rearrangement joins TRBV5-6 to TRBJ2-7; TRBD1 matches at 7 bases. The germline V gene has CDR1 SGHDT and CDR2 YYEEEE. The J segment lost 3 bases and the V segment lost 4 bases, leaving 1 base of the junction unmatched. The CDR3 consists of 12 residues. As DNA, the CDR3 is TGTGCCAGCAGCACAGGGGACTACGAGCAGTACGTC. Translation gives CASSTGDYEQYV.

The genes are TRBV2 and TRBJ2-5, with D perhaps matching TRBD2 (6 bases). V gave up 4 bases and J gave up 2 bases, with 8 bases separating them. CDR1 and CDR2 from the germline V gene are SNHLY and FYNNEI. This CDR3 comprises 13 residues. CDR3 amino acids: CASSGTKQETQYF. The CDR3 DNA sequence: TGTGCCAGCAGTGGGACTAAGCAAGAGACCCAGTACTTC.

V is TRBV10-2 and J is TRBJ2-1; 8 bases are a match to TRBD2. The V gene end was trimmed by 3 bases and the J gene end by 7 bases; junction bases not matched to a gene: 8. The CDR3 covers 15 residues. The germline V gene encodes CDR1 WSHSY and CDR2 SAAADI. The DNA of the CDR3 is TGCGCCAGCAGTGAAGGCGGGGGGCCGGGGAATGAGCAGTTCTTC. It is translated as CASSEGGGPGNEQFF.

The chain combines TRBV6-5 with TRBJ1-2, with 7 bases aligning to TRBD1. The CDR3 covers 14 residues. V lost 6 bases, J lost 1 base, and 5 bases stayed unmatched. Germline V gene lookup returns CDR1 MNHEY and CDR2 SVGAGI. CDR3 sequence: CASRTGQNNYGYTF. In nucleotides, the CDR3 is TGTGCCAGCAGGACGGGACAGAATAACTATGGCTACACCTTC.

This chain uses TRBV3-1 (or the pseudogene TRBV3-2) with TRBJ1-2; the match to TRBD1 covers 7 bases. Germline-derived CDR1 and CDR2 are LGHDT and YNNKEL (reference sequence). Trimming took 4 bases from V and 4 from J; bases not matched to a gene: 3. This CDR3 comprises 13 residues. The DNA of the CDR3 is TGTGCCAGCAGCCTGGGACAGCGCTATGGCTACACCTTC. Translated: CASSLGQRYGYTF.

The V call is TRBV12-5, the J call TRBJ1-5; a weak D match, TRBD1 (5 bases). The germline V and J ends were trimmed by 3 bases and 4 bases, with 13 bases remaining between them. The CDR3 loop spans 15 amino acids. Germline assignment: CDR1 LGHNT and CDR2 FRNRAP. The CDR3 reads CASGLGAGINQPQHF. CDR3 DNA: TGTGCTAGTGGTTTAGGGGCAGGGATAAATCAGCCCCAGCATTTT. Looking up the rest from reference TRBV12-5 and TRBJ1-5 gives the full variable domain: DARVTQTPRHKVTEMGQEVTMRCQPILGHNTVFWYRQTMMQGLELLAYFRNRAPLDDSGMPKDRFSAEMPDATLATLKIQPSEPRDSAVYFCASGLGAGINQPQHFGDGTRLSIL.

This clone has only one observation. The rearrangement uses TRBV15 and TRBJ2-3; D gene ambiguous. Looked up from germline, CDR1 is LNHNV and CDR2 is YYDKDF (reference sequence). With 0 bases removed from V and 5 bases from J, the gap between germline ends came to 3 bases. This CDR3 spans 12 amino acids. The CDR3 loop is CATSRDRDTQYF. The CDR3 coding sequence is TGTGCCACCAGCAGAGATAGAGATACGCAGTATTTT.

CDR3 loop: CASSPGTTEETQYF. As DNA, the CDR3 is TGTGCCAGCTCACCCGGGACTACCGAAGAGACCCAGTACTTC. This sequence joins TRBV18 and TRBJ2-5, with TRBD2 matching 7 bases. The CDR3 has 14 residues. Per germline, CDR1 KGHSH and CDR2 LQKENI. V trimming: 3 bases; J trimming: 3 bases; junction bases outside the gene matches: 4.

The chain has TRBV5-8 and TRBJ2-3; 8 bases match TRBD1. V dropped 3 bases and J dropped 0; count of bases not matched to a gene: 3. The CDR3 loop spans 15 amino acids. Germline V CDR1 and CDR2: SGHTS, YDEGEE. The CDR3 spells CASSSWTGSTDTQYF. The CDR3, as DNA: TGTGCCAGCAGCTCCTGGACAGGGAGCACAGATACGCAGTATTTT.

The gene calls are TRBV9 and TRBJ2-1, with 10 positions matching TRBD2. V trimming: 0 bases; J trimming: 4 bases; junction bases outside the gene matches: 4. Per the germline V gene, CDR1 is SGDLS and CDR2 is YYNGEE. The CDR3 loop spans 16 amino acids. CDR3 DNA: TGTGCCAGCAGCGTAGCTTCTAGCGGGAGTTACAATGAGCAGTTCTTC. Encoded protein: CASSVASSGSYNEQFF.